These 23 T cell receptor beta chains were all obtained from the same sample, sequenced in a study of cytomegalovirus exposure and HLA in healthy donors. The study ran its PCR with 60 Vbeta and 13 Jbeta primers. This table comes from immunoSEQ multiplex PCR, and its TCRdb copy is limited to in-frame clones, with some not included. Of 150,000 to 200,000 clones detected, under 70% appear once; the ten largest clones hold about 3%. Sequenced: PBMCs. These receptors originate from a woman in her thirties or forties in good health and CMV-seropositive.

The V call is TRBV7-9, the J call TRBJ2-5; 11 bases agree with TRBD2. Germline-derived CDR1 and CDR2 are SEHNR and FQNEAQ (reference sequence). J was trimmed by 4 bases and V by 3 bases; bases with no gene match: 1. CDR3 length equals 14 residues. CDR3 in DNA: TGTGCCAGCAGCTTCGGGACTAGCGGAGAGACCCAGTACTTC. Translated: CASSFGTSGETQYF. The complete variable domain, with remaining parts taken from reference TRBV7-9 and TRBJ2-5, reads DTGVSQNPRHKITKRGQNVTFRCDPISEHNRLYWYRQTLGQGPEFLTYFQNEAQLEKSRLLSDRFSAERPKGSFSTLEIQRTEQGDSAMYLCASSFGTSGETQYFGPGTRLLVL.

This chain links TRBV2 with TRBJ1-4; D is unclear. This CDR3 is built from 14 residues. Germline loops: CDR1 SNHLY, CDR2 FYNNEI. V lost 3 bases and J 2 bases, leaving 7 bases between the germline ends. The CDR3 loop reads CASSDRRTNEKLFF. CDR3 nucleotides: TGTGCCAGCAGTGACAGGAGGACTAATGAAAAACTGTTTTTT.

J is TRBJ2-3 and V is TRBV7-3; TRBD1 agrees at 7 bases. Germline-derived CDR1 and CDR2 are SGHTA and FQGTGA. The J segment lost 3 bases and the V segment lost 5 bases, leaving 8 bases of the junction unmatched. The CDR3 extends over 15 amino acids. CDR3 loop: CASSNLGGPTDTQYF. CDR3 nucleotide sequence: TGTGCCAGCAGCAACTTAGGGGGCCCGACAGATACGCAGTATTTT.

The rearrangement links TRBV9 to TRBJ2-7, with 9 bases fitting TRBD2. Germline CDR1 is SGDLS and CDR2 is YYNGEE. The ends lost 2 bases at V and 3 bases at J; junction bases unmatched: 3. The CDR3 length is 14 residues. The CDR3: CASSVLAGSYEQYF. The CDR3 DNA is TGTGCCAGCAGCGTCCTAGCGGGGAGCTACGAGCAGTACTTC.

This chain connects TRBV6-5 to TRBJ2-1, with D possibly TRBD1 on 6 matching bases. Trimming left V 2 bases short and J 0 bases short, with 11 bases between. This CDR3 has 16 residues. Germline V gene sequence: CDR1 MNHEY, CDR2 SVGAGI. The CDR3 region is CASSYSWGRSYNEQFF. DNA of the CDR3: TGTGCCAGCAGTTACAGCTGGGGGCGCTCCTACAATGAGCAGTTCTTC.

This clone was detected a few times. The chain recombines TRBV11-2 with TRBJ2-1; 10 nucleotides match TRBD2. After removal of 5 bases from V and 4 bases from J, the junction contained 8 bases not matched to a gene. CDR1 and CDR2 from the germline V gene are SGHAT and FQNNGV. The CDR3 runs 16 residues. The CDR3 sequence: CASSIGGSGGYNEQFF. The CDR3, as DNA: TGTGCCAGCAGCATAGGTGGTAGCGGGGGGTACAATGAGCAGTTCTTC.

This clone was seen a few times. This chain joins TRBV7-2 and TRBJ1-5; TRBD1 matches at 7 bases. CDR3 length: 13 residues. J was trimmed by 4 bases and V by 8 bases; bases with no gene match: 5. CDR1 and CDR2 from the germline V gene are SGHTA and FQGNSA. Written as DNA, the CDR3 is TGTGCCAGCCGGGGACAGAGTAATCAGCCCCAGCATTTT. It yields the protein CASRGQSNQPQHF.

The CDR3 nucleotides read TGCGCCAGCAGACACGTGCCGGGACACTCGAGCTCTGGGGCCAACGTCCTGACTTTC. This encodes CASRHVPGHSSSGANVLTF. The rearrangement joins TRBV4-1 to TRBJ2-6, with D possibly being TRBD1 (6 bases). This CDR3 is 19 amino acids long. The V gene's germline CDR1 is MGHRA and CDR2 YSYEKL. V dropped 6 bases and J dropped 0 bases, with 21 bases sitting between them.

The CDR3 DNA sequence: TGTGCCAGCAGCCCCGACAGCCATGCCTACGAGCAGTACTTC. The encoded protein is CASSPDSHAYEQYF. This chain joins TRBV7-2 and TRBJ2-7; weak D call: TRBD1 (5 bases). The CDR3 has 14 residues. The V end was cut by 5 bases, the J end by 2 bases, with 13 bases between. Germline loops: CDR1 SGHTA, CDR2 FQGNSA.

The J gene is TRBJ2-1, the V gene TRBV18; D is unclear. Trimming removed 3 bases at V and 7 bases at J, with 10 bases between. CDR1 and CDR2 from the germline V gene are KGHSH and LQKENI. This CDR3 spans 13 amino acids. Written as DNA, the CDR3 is TGTGCCAGCTCACCGCGTCCAGGAAATGAGCAGTTCTTC. Protein sequence: CASSPRPGNEQFF.

Only a few counts were recorded for this clone. The V and J genes are TRBV6-1 and TRBJ1-2, with a possible D match to TRBD1 (6 bases). CDR1 and CDR2 (germline): MNHNS, SASEGT. The CDR3 is made up of 13 amino acids. V lost 1 base and J 4 bases, leaving 7 bases between the germline ends. CDR3 sequence: CASSEGTAYGYTF. CDR3 in DNA: TGTGCCAGCAGTGAAGGGACAGCCTATGGCTACACCTTC.

This chain joins TRBV10-3 and TRBJ2-5; 7 nucleotides line up with TRBD2. Judging by the DNA end, TRBJ2-7 fits better; the J call may be wrong. In germline, CDR1 is ENHRY, CDR2 SYGVKD. This CDR3 spans 15 amino acids. The DNA for the CDR3 is TGTGCCATCAGTGAGTCAGGTAGCGGGCGCTACGAGCAGTACTTC. It specifies CAISESGSGRYEQYF.

This clone was seen only a few times. The chain recombines TRBV27 with TRBJ2-7; D remains unclear. The CDR3 covers 13 residues. With 4 bases removed from V and 2 bases from J, the gap between germline ends came to 9 bases. The V gene's germline CDR1 is MNHEY and CDR2 SMNVEV (reference sequence). The CDR3 region is CASSSGQTYEQYF. CDR3 nucleotide sequence: TGTGCCAGCAGTTCAGGCCAAACCTACGAGCAGTACTTC.

The J gene is TRBJ2-7, the V gene TRBV18, with D possibly being TRBD1 (5 bases). Trimming cost V 6 bases and J 4 bases, with 7 bases left between them. The CDR3 length is 11 residues. The V gene's germline CDR1 is KGHSH and CDR2 LQKENI. CDR3 loop: CASSDRYEQYF. The CDR3, as DNA: TGTGCCAGCTCCGACAGATACGAGCAGTACTTC.

J is TRBJ1-1 and V is TRBV7-3, with D unresolved. The CDR3 runs to 15 residues. V lost 5 bases, J lost 5 bases, and 18 bases lay in between. Germline values: CDR1 SGHTA, CDR2 FQGTGA. This CDR3 is CASSPNIGVGTEAFF. The DNA of the CDR3 is TGTGCCAGCAGCCCAAACATAGGAGTTGGGACTGAAGCTTTCTTT.

This chain connects TRBV25-1 to TRBJ1-2; 9 bases are a match to TRBD1. Trimming cost V 4 bases and J 4 bases; bases outside gene matches: 7. This CDR3 contains 15 residues. The germline V gene has CDR1 MGHDK and CDR2 SYGVNS. The CDR3 protein is CASSGTGGSGYGYTF. The CDR3 DNA follows: TGTGCCAGCAGTGGAACAGGGGGCTCCGGCTATGGCTACACCTTC.

This clone was seen once. The chain uses TRBV6-6 and TRBJ2-3; no reliable D call. CDR3 length: 15 residues. Trimming pared 6 bases from V and 0 bases from J, leaving 13 bases between. Germline lookup yields CDR1 MNHNY and CDR2 SVGAGI (reference sequence). CDR3: CASSPRSASTDTQYF. The DNA for the CDR3 is TGTGCCAGCAGCCCCCGGAGTGCTAGCACAGATACGCAGTATTTT.

The CDR3 nucleotides are TGTGCCAGCAGCGAACTAGGGGTTTCTAGCACAGATACGCAGTATTTT. Amino acid sequence: CASSELGVSSTDTQYF. J is TRBJ2-3 and V is TRBV6-1; D might be TRBD1 or TRBD2, each matching 5 bases. V shed 6 bases and J shed 0 bases, with 16 bases lying between them. This CDR3 contains 16 residues. Germline values: CDR1 MNHNS, CDR2 SASEGT.

The sample holds one count of this clone. The chain joins TRBV28 to TRBJ1-3; D call uncertain. Trimming cost V 4 bases and J 0 bases, with 7 bases left between them. Germline CDR1 is MDHEN and CDR2 is SYDVKM. The CDR3 length is 14 residues. The CDR3 region is CASSSFVSGNTIYF. Written as DNA, the CDR3 is TGTGCCAGCAGTTCTTTTGTCTCTGGAAACACCATATATTTT.

Comments on this clone: At the DNA level, this CDR3 is encoded by other sequences in the same sample as well. V is TRBV5-1 and J is TRBJ1-3; weak D call: TRBD1 (6 bases). The CDR3 consists of 15 residues. Between the trimmed V and J ends, which lost 0 bases and 0 bases, there was a span of 7 bases. Germline CDR1 SGHRS, CDR2 YFSETQ. The CDR3 DNA reads as TGCGCCAGCAGCTTGGAAGGGGGCTCTGGAAACACCATATATTTT. Translation: CASSLEGGSGNTIYF.

V gene TRBV7-9 combines with J gene TRBJ1-1, with no clear D. CDR1 is SEHNR and CDR2 is FQNEAQ in the germline V gene (reference sequence). CDR3 length: 11 residues. V was cut by 1 base and J by 14 bases, with 11 bases left in between. CDR3 sequence reads: CASSLEAGFFF. The CDR3 nucleotides are TGTGCCAGCAGCTTAGAGGCAGGTTTCTTCTTT.

The chain employs TRBV23-1 and TRBJ2-1, with 10 bases identical to TRBD2. TRBV23-1 has ORF status, its function being uncertain. J gave up 7 bases and V 8 bases, and 8 bases lay outside the gene matches. This CDR3 is built from 14 residues. This chain's CDR3 is CASPRTSGRNEQFF. The CDR3, as DNA: TGCGCCAGCCCTAGGACTAGCGGTAGAAATGAGCAGTTCTTC.

This clone was seen once. The genes are TRBV7-6 and TRBJ2-7, with 7 bases identical to TRBD2. Per germline, CDR1 SGHVS and CDR2 FNYEAQ. The CDR3 consists of 13 residues. V was pared by 1 base and J by 5 bases, with 2 bases of the junction left unmatched. The CDR3 bases are TGTGCCAGCAGCTTAGAGCGGGACCACGAGCAGTACTTC. Encoded protein: CASSLERDHEQYF.